Reported below is one TCR beta chain. Germline assignment: CDR1 SGHTA and CDR2 FQGNSA. This CDR3 contains 16 residues. J gave up 8 bases and V 2 bases, and 7 bases lay outside the gene matches. Data came from immunoSEQ multiplex PCR; TCRdb stores just in-frame clones and leaves some out. The sample has 600,000 or so clones, approximately 89% seen once. The data originate from a study of shared T cell receptors in the human thymus. The sample also formed part of further work on human thymus T cells. That source reports: Blood and thymic repertoires both appeared biased in V and J gene usage.

The source material was thymocytes. V is TRBV7-2 and J is TRBJ1-6, with 9 bases lining up with TRBD1. This clonotype originated in a boy less than two years old with a congenital heart defect. CDR3 DNA: TGTGCCAGCAGCTTAACAGGGGGCGAAGGGGATTCACCCCTCCACTTT. This translates into CASSLTGGEGDSPLHF.